This is a list of T cell receptor beta chains from one sample in a study of monozygotic twins with inflammatory bowel disease. With the 5' RACE reads reprocessed, TCRdb shows one record per CDR3 protein and no DNA. The table lists approximately 100,000 distinct CDR3 sequences. Sequencing used blood. These receptors all stem from a human donor with ulcerative colitis or Crohn's disease, or a healthy co-twin of an affected twin (not recorded which). CDR3s include the opening cysteine and the closing phenylalanine or tryptophan.

j_gene: TRBJ2-7; v_gene: TRBV18; CDR3aa: CASSGTGSAEQYF
j_gene: TRBJ2-3; v_gene: TRBV9; CDR3aa: CASTVNSAHTQYF
j_gene: TRBJ2-7; v_gene: TRBV20-1; CDR3aa: CSAPGREILEQYF
j_gene: TRBJ2-1; v_gene: TRBV2; CDR3aa: CASLLGGLEQFF
j_gene: TRBJ2-1; v_gene: TRBV29-1; CDR3aa: CSVDLAGVAYNEQFF
j_gene: TRBJ1-1; v_gene: TRBV18; CDR3aa: CASSPEIPEAFF
j_gene: TRBJ2-6; v_gene: TRBV18; CDR3aa: CASSPLATASGANVLTF
j_gene: TRBJ2-4; v_gene: TRBV29-1; CDR3aa: CSVVAEHVAKNIQYF
j_gene: TRBJ2-5; v_gene: TRBV29-1; CDR3aa: CSVPYQETQYF
j_gene: TRBJ2-5; v_gene: TRBV27; CDR3aa: CASKRGIAETQYF
j_gene: TRBJ2-1; v_gene: TRBV28; CDR3aa: CASSPSGRGRYNEQFF
j_gene: TRBJ2-3; v_gene: TRBV5-1; CDR3aa: CASSPSSDRVTDTQYF
j_gene: TRBJ2-7; v_gene: TRBV10-3; CDR3aa: CAIGRDTAGQYF
j_gene: TRBJ1-2; v_gene: TRBV29-1; CDR3aa: CSVQGSPGGYTF
j_gene: TRBJ2-5; v_gene: TRBV5-4; CDR3aa: CASSQASGTQYF
j_gene: TRBJ2-7; v_gene: TRBV7-8; CDR3aa: CASRRGGAGANYEQYF
j_gene: TRBJ1-5; v_gene: TRBV20-1; CDR3aa: CSAGTPYSNQPQHF
j_gene: TRBJ2-4; v_gene: TRBV7-2; CDR3aa: CASSLAPGTLAKNMQYF
j_gene: TRBJ2-1; v_gene: TRBV5-1; CDR3aa: CASSPYLNQQDDEQFF
j_gene: TRBJ2-5; v_gene: TRBV2; CDR3aa: CASSEQTQETQYF
j_gene: TRBJ2-7; v_gene: TRBV4-3; CDR3aa: CASSHRDSTYEQYF
j_gene: TRBJ2-5; v_gene: TRBV12-3/TRBV12-4; CDR3aa: CASSFRSSQYF
j_gene: TRBJ2-6; v_gene: TRBV14; CDR3aa: CASSQTTATGANVLTF
j_gene: TRBJ1-6; v_gene: TRBV7-2; CDR3aa: CASSLDLGHVSPLHF
j_gene: TRBJ1-2; v_gene: TRBV5-4; CDR3aa: CASSLGQPREGYTF
j_gene: TRBJ2-3; v_gene: TRBV15; CDR3aa: CATSRQGPYTDTQYF
j_gene: TRBJ2-4; v_gene: TRBV6-1; CDR3aa: CASSEESGGFGINIQYF
j_gene: TRBJ2-5; v_gene: TRBV4-3; CDR3aa: CASSQGSRGLAGGETQYF
j_gene: TRBJ2-1; v_gene: TRBV5-1; CDR3aa: CASSLGPEQFF
j_gene: TRBJ2-2; v_gene: TRBV5-1; CDR3aa: CASRFKNGPFLNTGELFF
j_gene: TRBJ1-2; v_gene: TRBV19; CDR3aa: CASSTARADYGYTF
j_gene: TRBJ2-7; v_gene: TRBV5-1; CDR3aa: CASTLDRLADEQYF
j_gene: TRBJ2-5; v_gene: TRBV18; CDR3aa: CASSHYWTGGLEETQYF
j_gene: TRBJ2-2; v_gene: TRBV20-1; CDR3aa: CSARISGTNTGELFF
j_gene: TRBJ1-4; v_gene: TRBV19; CDR3aa: CASSGGTGTADATNEKLFF
j_gene: TRBJ1-1; v_gene: TRBV7-8; CDR3aa: CASSLGKGRTEAFF
j_gene: TRBJ2-7; v_gene: TRBV7-8; CDR3aa: CASSLHAGYEQYF
j_gene: TRBJ2-7; v_gene: TRBV12-3/TRBV12-4; CDR3aa: CASSWGRAYEQYF
j_gene: TRBJ1-2; v_gene: TRBV11-2; CDR3aa: CASSHGQGVGYTF
j_gene: TRBJ2-1; v_gene: TRBV20-1; CDR3aa: CSARDLGGNEQFF
j_gene: TRBJ2-7; v_gene: TRBV6-2/TRBV6-3; CDR3aa: CASSLLMTTSYEQYF
j_gene: TRBJ2-1; v_gene: TRBV11-2; CDR3aa: CASRKGGEQFF
j_gene: TRBJ1-4; v_gene: TRBV7-8; CDR3aa: CASSFKPTGEKLFF
j_gene: TRBJ1-5; v_gene: TRBV12-3/TRBV12-4; CDR3aa: CASSLWGVVNQPQHF
j_gene: TRBJ2-7; v_gene: TRBV10-1; CDR3aa: CASSESQWTSGRAVDEQYF
j_gene: TRBJ1-5; v_gene: TRBV12-3/TRBV12-4; CDR3aa: CASSFLRGGAGGQPQHF
j_gene: TRBJ1-5; v_gene: TRBV6-6; CDR3aa: CASSKTGEGQPQHF
j_gene: TRBJ1-6; v_gene: TRBV20-1; CDR3aa: CSATRAGSSYNSPLHF
j_gene: TRBJ2-3; v_gene: TRBV12-3/TRBV12-4; CDR3aa: CASSLPGGGGDTQYF
j_gene: TRBJ1-5; v_gene: TRBV7-2; CDR3aa: CASSLGRRDQPQHF
j_gene: TRBJ2-3; v_gene: TRBV6-2/TRBV6-3; CDR3aa: CASSRGSSTDTQYF
j_gene: TRBJ2-3; v_gene: TRBV4-3; CDR3aa: CASSQVAATTDTQYF
j_gene: TRBJ2-7; v_gene: TRBV5-1; CDR3aa: CASSFRGVRGIEQYF
j_gene: TRBJ2-7; v_gene: TRBV30; CDR3aa: CAWTGGRGLYEQYF
j_gene: TRBJ2-2; v_gene: TRBV4-3; CDR3aa: CASRHFSGANTGELFF
j_gene: TRBJ2-2; v_gene: TRBV20-1; CDR3aa: CSAGRDTGELFF
j_gene: TRBJ2-7; v_gene: TRBV20-1; CDR3aa: CSARASGDLGGSYEQYF